This T cell receptor beta chain was profiled in a study of T cells in Graves' hyperthyroidism and ophthalmopathy. As for the study in general: Peripheral blood was collected at initial diagnosis, before any treatment.

CDR1 and CDR2 from the germline V gene are MGHRA and YSYEKL. The V and J ends lost 4 bases and 7 bases respectively, with 16 bases between them. The CDR3 loop spans 14 amino acids. Using RNA transcripts as the source, TCR beta CDR3 regions were amplified. The study used the HTBI primer set for a first-round RT-PCR of the TCR CDR3. TCRdb independently ran MiXCR on the multiplex PCR reads; one entry per CDR3 protein. This table holds 500,000 to 700,000 distinct CDR3 sequences, 16% found once. Material for sequencing was blood. The sequence derives from a woman under 30 with Graves' hyperthyroidism. The chain has TRBV4-1 and TRBJ1-2, with TRBD1 as a possible D gene (6 bases). CDR3 in DNA: TGCGCCAGCAGCCTAGAGGGGGTTTTGGTTGGCTACACCTTC. This sequence encodes CASSLEGVLVGYTF.